What follows are 30 T cell receptor beta chains derived from one specimen sequenced in a study of metastatic and nonmetastatic thyroid tumors (dated by TCRdb to 2018 to 2020). The library relied on PCR. TCRdb shows the sequencer as Illumina HiSeq 4000. TCRdb redid the processing of the public reads, applying fastp at Q25 and MiXCR, and retained in-frame beta chains. A total of about 11,000 clones appear in this sample, approximately 30% of them only once. The leading ten clones occupy over 9.5% of the sample. No treatment had been received by any patient before thyroid surgery. Source material: tumor tissue. Receptors were obtained from a male donor with papillary thyroid cancer or a benign thyroid nodule (not recorded which). Some clones in this sample may be carry-over from other donors' samples.

The genes are TRBV5-1 and TRBJ1-3; 9 nucleotides agree with TRBD1. V shed 4 bases, J shed 3 bases, and the junction held 5 bases outside the gene matches. Germline CDR1 is SGHRS and CDR2 is YFSETQ. CDR3 length equals 15 residues. The CDR3 protein is CASSTSTGGGNTIYF. The CDR3 DNA reads TGCGCCAGCAGCACCTCGACAGGGGGTGGAAACACCATATATTTT.

The rearrangement uses TRBV6-5 and TRBJ1-4; D gene ambiguous. Per germline, CDR1 MNHEY and CDR2 SVGAGI. Trimming took off 4 bases at V and 4 bases at J, with 10 bases between the two ends. The length of the CDR3 is 14 residues. The DNA of the CDR3 is TGTGCCAGCAGTTCGAGGTCGGATAATGAAAAACTGTTTTTT. Translation: CASSSRSDNEKLFF.

A few counts support this clone. The rearrangement uses TRBV28 and TRBJ1-4, with D possibly TRBD1 on 6 matching bases. Trimming took 5 bases from V and 0 from J, leaving 22 bases between them. Germline V gene data show CDR1 as MDHEN and CDR2 as SYDVKM. This CDR3 is 19 amino acids long. The CDR3 spells CASSLLTSRTAATNEKLFF. CDR3 bases: TGTGCCAGCAGTCTCCTAACCTCCCGGACAGCCGCAACTAATGAAAAACTGTTTTTT.

This clone was recorded many times. The rearrangement uses TRBV4-1 and TRBJ2-1, with TRBD1 as a possible D gene (6 bases). V was pared by 5 bases and J by 6 bases, with 11 bases between. CDR1 and CDR2 from the germline V gene are MGHRA and YSYEKL. The CDR3 extends over 13 amino acids. CDR3 sequence (DNA): TGCGCCAGCAGCTATGACAGGTCCAATGAGCAGTTCTTC. Translation: CASSYDRSNEQFF.

This clone occurred a few times. The gene calls are TRBV10-1 and TRBJ1-6, with D maybe TRBD1 (6 bases). CDR1 and CDR2 from the germline V gene are WNHNN and SYGVQD (reference sequence). The CDR3 covers 14 residues. Trimming took off 3 bases at V and 7 bases at J, with 10 bases between the two ends. CDR3 in amino acids: CASSEGGGNSPLHF. The CDR3 nucleotides read TGCGCCAGCAGTGAAGGAGGGGGAAATTCACCCCTCCACTTT.

This clone was seen more than once but under ten times. The chain uses TRBV11-2 and TRBJ2-1, with a weak D call TRBD2 (6 bases). The V and J ends lost 5 bases and 9 bases respectively, with 17 bases between them. CDR3 length equals 14 residues. Germline values: CDR1 SGHAT, CDR2 FQNNGV. The CDR3 loop reads CASSPPRELGEQFF. The CDR3 DNA is TGTGCCAGCAGCCCCCCCCGGGAGTTAGGTGAGCAGTTCTTC.

This clone was detected ten times or more. A clone one base away is much larger, so this may be a read error. The CDR3 sequence is CSATQGYQSQHF. CDR3 coding DNA: TGCAGTGCTACACAGGGATATCAGTCCCAGCATTTT. This chain links TRBV20-1 with TRBJ1-5; the D gene is possibly TRBD1 (6 bases). In germline, CDR1 is DFQATT, CDR2 SNEGSKA (reference sequence). The CDR3 loop spans 12 amino acids.

The V and J genes are TRBV9 and TRBJ2-3; 9 bases fit TRBD2. This CDR3 has 16 residues. Per the germline V gene, CDR1 is SGDLS and CDR2 is YYNGEE. V trimming: 4 bases; J trimming: 4 bases; junction bases outside the gene matches: 10. Here the CDR3 reads CASSITGLAGADTQYF. CDR3 nucleotides: TGTGCCAGCAGCATTACGGGACTAGCCGGGGCAGATACGCAGTATTTT. The full variable domain, rest sourced from reference TRBV9 and TRBJ2-3, is DSGVTQTPKHLITATGQRVTLRCSPRSGDLSVYWYQQSLDQGLQFLIQYYNGEERAKGNILERFSAQQFPDLHSELNLSSLELGDSALYFCASSITGLAGADTQYFGPGTRLTVL.

This clone was seen only a few times. This chain links TRBV27 with TRBJ2-7; no firm D call. The ends were cut back, 1 base at V and 6 bases at J, with 16 bases in the middle. The CDR3 sequence is 15 residues long. Germline loops: CDR1 MNHEY, CDR2 SMNVEV (reference sequence). Here the CDR3 DNA reads TGTGCCAGCAGTTTATATTTGTTGGCACCCCCCGAGCAGTACTTC. Translated: CASSLYLLAPPEQYF.

Relative to its sample, this clone is medium-sized. The V gene is TRBV7-3, the J gene TRBJ2-2, with D possibly matching TRBD2 (6 bases). Trimming removed 8 bases from V and 5 bases from J, with 12 bases in between. CDR1 SGHTA and CDR2 FQGTGA come from the germline V gene. This CDR3 has 13 amino acids. CDR3 protein: CASRNGGTGELFF. The CDR3 bases are TGTGCCAGCCGGAACGGGGGTACCGGGGAGCTGTTTTTT.

The gene calls are TRBV20-1 and TRBJ2-2; D uncertain. This CDR3 is 14 amino acids long. Germline loops: CDR1 DFQATT, CDR2 SNEGSKA (reference sequence). CDR3 region: CRAGITAGTGELFF. The CDR3 DNA reads as TGCAGGGCAGGTATCACCGCTGGCACCGGGGAGCTGTTTTTT.

This clone showed up many times. The chain has TRBV3-1 and TRBJ2-5; 12 nucleotides line up with TRBD2. Trimming took 5 bases from V and 3 from J; bases not matched to a gene: 7. Germline V gives CDR1 LGHDT, CDR2 YNNKEL (reference sequence). This CDR3 has 16 amino acids. The CDR3 region is CASSGRLAGVEETQYF. DNA of the CDR3: TGTGCCAGCAGCGGGCGACTAGCGGGAGTGGAAGAGACCCAGTACTTC.

This clone occurred a few times. Given a much more abundant clone one base away, this may be a read error. The rearrangement links TRBV29-1 to TRBJ2-2; D gene ambiguous. Between the trimmed V and J ends, which lost 7 bases and 6 bases, there was a span of 6 bases. This CDR3 spans 10 amino acids. In germline, CDR1 is SQVTM, CDR2 ANQGSEA. CDR3 sequence (DNA): TGCAGCGCCATGCCCGGGGAGCTGTTTTTT. It specifies CSAMPGELFF.

This chain joins TRBV11-2 and TRBJ1-1; D is undetermined. The germline gives CDR1 SGHAT, CDR2 FQNNGV. The CDR3 runs 16 residues. V was trimmed by 2 bases and J by 0 bases, leaving 13 bases between them. The CDR3, as DNA: TGTGCCAGCAGCTTAAGACGATCCCTCATGAACACTGAAGCTTTCTTT. It is translated as CASSLRRSLMNTEAFF.

By its share, this clone is medium-sized (0.01 to 0.1%). This rearrangement joins TRBV30 to TRBJ1-2, with D uncertain. Germline V gene sequence: CDR1 GTSNPN, CDR2 SVGIG (reference sequence). This CDR3 spans 14 amino acids. Trimming took 2 bases from V and 5 from J, leaving 15 bases between them. CDR3 nucleotide sequence: TGTGCCTGGAGTCCCTGGGGTCCAGAATATGGCTACACCTTC. Translated, it gives CAWSPWGPEYGYTF.

The CDR3 coding sequence is TGTGCCAGCAGTTACGGGGGACCGAACACTGAAGCTTTCTTT. As protein: CASSYGGPNTEAFF. The rearrangement links TRBV6-5 to TRBJ1-1, with D perhaps matching TRBD1 (5 bases). Germline V gene data show CDR1 as MNHEY and CDR2 as SVGAGI. V was cut by 2 bases and J by 1 base, with 8 bases left in between. The CDR3 spans 14 residues.

In its sample, this clone ranks as medium-sized. This rearrangement joins TRBV28 to TRBJ1-3; 8 nucleotides line up with TRBD1. CDR1 and CDR2 (germline): MDHEN, SYDVKM. The ends lost 7 bases at V and 0 bases at J; junction bases unmatched: 14. The CDR3 spans 18 residues. CDR3 nucleotide sequence: TGTGCCAGCAACGAGGGGACAGGCGCCTTCAACTCTGGAAACACCATATATTTT. Amino acid sequence: CASNEGTGAFNSGNTIYF.

V and J are TRBV20-1 and TRBJ2-3; 9 bases line up with TRBD2. After removal of 6 bases from V and 0 bases from J, the junction contained 10 bases not matched to a gene. Germline V gene lookup returns CDR1 DFQATT and CDR2 SNEGSKA (reference sequence). The CDR3 runs to 16 residues. CDR3 sequence reads: CSAVPGTSSSTDTQYF. For the CDR3, the DNA is TGCAGTGCCGTTCCCGGGACTAGCAGTAGCACAGATACGCAGTATTTT.

As for this clone: The junction does not match germline at one end; this may be a read error. The chain has TRBV18 and TRBJ1-5, with 9 bases matching TRBD1. Looked up from germline, CDR1 is KGHSH and CDR2 is LQKENI. The CDR3 extends over 14 amino acids. CDR3 sequence: CASSPQGADQPQHF. Here the CDR3 DNA reads TGTGCCAGCTCGCCACAGGGGGCGGATCAGCCCCAGCATTTT.

This clone rates as medium-sized. The chain links TRBV19 to TRBJ1-1; D gene unclear. This CDR3 comprises 14 residues. Trimming removed 3 bases from V and 1 base from J, with 9 bases in between. Germline CDR1 reads LNHDA; CDR2 reads SQIVND (reference sequence). The DNA of the CDR3 is TGTGCCAGTAGTATCAGGCAGTCGAACACTGAAGCTTTCTTT. Encoded protein: CASSIRQSNTEAFF.

This clone has a handful of counts. Relative to the germline gene, one junction end is altered; a read error may explain this. The chain couples TRBV6-5 to TRBJ2-1, with 7 positions matching TRBD2. Germline V lookup: CDR1 MNHEY, CDR2 SVGAGI. The CDR3 is made up of 17 amino acids. Here the CDR3 DNA reads TGTGCCAGCAGTTCGCAACTAGCGCCAAGCTCCTACAATGAGCGGTTCTTC. Translating it yields CASSSQLAPSSYNERFF.

A few counts support this clone. The CDR3 bases are TGTGCCAGCAGTTACTGGGGGAATTATCAGTTCTTC. Protein sequence: CASSYWGNYQFF. The chain recombines TRBV6-2 or TRBV6-3 with TRBJ2-1; either TRBD1 or TRBD2 may supply D (5 bases each). The germline CDR1 and CDR2 sequences are MNHEY and SVGEGT. The V end lost 1 base, the J end lost 13 bases, and 11 bases lay between the germline ends. The CDR3 is made up of 12 amino acids.

By share, this clone ranks as medium-sized. The V and J genes are TRBV12-3 or TRBV12-4 and TRBJ2-1, with D perhaps given as TRBD1 or TRBD2 (6 bases each). V was trimmed by 6 bases and J by 6 bases, leaving 12 bases between them. The CDR3 spans 13 residues. This CDR3 reads CASSQGTFNEQFF. In nucleotides, the CDR3 is TGTGCCAGCAGCCAGGGGACTTTCAATGAGCAGTTCTTC.

This clone is medium-sized. This chain's CDR3 is CSARDIQGGGYTF. CDR3 bases: TGCAGTGCTAGAGATATACAGGGAGGAGGCTACACCTTC. The rearrangement uses TRBV20-1 and TRBJ1-2; D may be TRBD1 (6 bases). The germline CDR1 and CDR2 sequences are DFQATT and SNEGSKA (reference sequence). The ends were cut back, 0 bases at V and 8 bases at J, with 13 bases in the middle. The CDR3 spans 13 residues.

This clone was recorded at least ten times. The V gene is TRBV5-1, the J gene TRBJ2-1; either TRBD1 or TRBD2 may supply D (5 bases each). This CDR3 has 14 residues. V lost 0 bases and J lost 6, with 10 bases in between. Germline V gene lookup returns CDR1 SGHRS and CDR2 YFSETQ. CDR3 sequence (DNA): TGCGCCAGCAGCTTGGCGGGACCCCCCAATGAGCAGTTCTTC. Its translation is CASSLAGPPNEQFF.

V usage is TRBV12-3 or TRBV12-4 and J usage is TRBJ2-5; TRBD1 matches 7 bases. The CDR3 is 14 residues long. V shed 6 bases, J shed 4 bases, and the junction held 8 bases outside the gene matches. DNA for the CDR3: TGTGCCAGCAGCTACGACAGGGTAAGAGAGACCCAGTACTTC. Residues: CASSYDRVRETQYF.

This clone was seen a handful of times. The chain joins TRBV6-6 to TRBJ1-3, with D unresolved. Deletions cut 0 bases from V and 3 bases from J, with 3 bases between. CDR1 is MNHNY, CDR2 SVGAGI, per germline (reference sequence). The CDR3 totals 13 residues. The CDR3 DNA reads as TGTGCCAGCAGTTACTCAAGTGGAAACACCATATATTTT. As protein: CASSYSSGNTIYF.

This sequence joins TRBV20-1 and TRBJ2-1, with 9 bases that match TRBD1. CDR1 is DFQATT, CDR2 SNEGSKA, per germline (reference sequence). CDR3 length: 15 amino acids. V dropped 3 bases and J dropped 6; count of bases not matched to a gene: 9. The CDR3 reads CSARADYRGRNEQFF. For the CDR3, the DNA is TGCAGTGCTAGGGCGGACTACAGGGGGCGCAATGAGCAGTTCTTC.

This clone came up a few times. V usage is TRBV12-3 or TRBV12-4 and J usage is TRBJ2-3; 8 bases fit TRBD2. This CDR3 contains 13 residues. Losses at the gene ends were 8 bases for V and 3 bases for J; bases not matched to a gene: 4. CDR3: CASQRERTDTQYF. For the CDR3, the DNA is TGTGCCAGCCAGCGGGAGAGAACAGATACGCAGTATTTT.

This clone came up a few times. The chain joins TRBV27 to TRBJ2-2, with TRBD2 matching 8 bases. Trimming cost V 3 bases and J 6 bases; bases outside gene matches: 15. CDR3 length: 18 amino acids. The germline gives CDR1 MNHEY, CDR2 SMNVEV (reference sequence). The DNA of the CDR3 is TGTGCCAGCAGTTTCCGGGAGGGATTGAGCGGGGTTGCCGGGGAGCTGTTTTTT. This codes for CASSFREGLSGVAGELFF.